Listed here are 21 T cell receptor beta chains from one sample, sequenced in a study of blood T cell repertoires in COVID-19. Clones were sequenced by immunoSEQ multiplex PCR, and TCRdb holds only the in-frame ones, with some missing. Among hundreds of thousands of clones listed, around 90% were seen once. Input material: PBMCs or T cells enriched from blood (not recorded which). The receptors originated from a woman between 45 and 60 years old with acute COVID-19.

This chain uses TRBV28 with TRBJ2-6; 14 bases map to TRBD2. After removal of 5 bases from V and 3 bases from J, the junction contained 3 bases not matched to a gene. The CDR3 consists of 17 residues. Germline CDR1 MDHEN, CDR2 SYDVKM. The CDR3 DNA reads TGTGCCAGCAGTCCGACTAGCGGGAGGGGTGGGGCCAACGTCCTGACTTTC. It codes for CASSPTSGRGGANVLTF. Complete variable domain (other parts from reference TRBV28 and TRBJ2-6): DVKVTQSSRYLVKRTGEKVFLECVQDMDHENMFWYRQDPGLGLRLIYFSYDVKMKEKGDIPEGYSVSREKKERFSLILESASTNQTSMYLCASSPTSGRGGANVLTFGAGSRLTVL.

The V gene is TRBV7-2, the J gene TRBJ1-5; D remains unclear. The CDR3 sequence is 14 residues long. The ends were cut back, 2 bases at V and 8 bases at J, with 13 bases in the middle. The germline CDR1 and CDR2 sequences are SGHTA and FQGNSA. The chain's CDR3 is CASSLIGSAKPQHF. The CDR3 DNA sequence: TGTGCCAGCAGCTTAATCGGGTCCGCCAAGCCCCAGCATTTT.

V gene TRBV20-1 combines with J gene TRBJ2-5, with 7 positions matching TRBD2. CDR1 DFQATT and CDR2 SNEGSKA come from the germline V gene (reference sequence). V trimming: 3 bases; J trimming: 4 bases; junction bases outside the gene matches: 11. The CDR3 has 15 amino acids. CDR3 loop: CSASSVAGRRETQYF. The CDR3 DNA reads TGCAGTGCTAGTTCAGTAGCGGGCCGGAGAGAGACCCAGTACTTC.

The chain is built from TRBV18 and TRBJ2-2, with 9 positions matching TRBD2. V trimming: 3 bases; J trimming: 4 bases; junction bases outside the gene matches: 6. Per the germline V gene, CDR1 is KGHSH and CDR2 is LQKENI. The CDR3 loop spans 16 amino acids. This CDR3 reads CASSPPGLAITGELFF. In nucleotides, the CDR3 is TGTGCCAGCTCACCGCCGGGACTAGCAATCACCGGGGAGCTGTTTTTT.

The rearrangement uses TRBV9 and TRBJ2-3, with 11 bases identical to TRBD2. The CDR3 is 15 amino acids. Germline V gene sequence: CDR1 SGDLS, CDR2 YYNGEE. Losses at the gene ends were 5 bases for V and 3 bases for J; bases not matched to a gene: 5. For the CDR3, the DNA is TGTGCCAGCAGTGCAACTAGCGGGAGAACAGATACGCAGTATTTT. This sequence encodes CASSATSGRTDTQYF.

This clone was counted a few times. The gene calls are TRBV5-1 and TRBJ1-3; D gene uncertain. Trimming left V 0 bases short and J 2 bases short, with 6 bases between. CDR1 is SGHRS, CDR2 YFSETQ, per germline. The CDR3 loop spans 14 amino acids. The CDR3 reads CASSLDITGNTIYF. As DNA, the CDR3 is TGCGCCAGCAGCTTGGACATAACTGGAAACACCATATATTTT. The full variable domain, rest sourced from reference TRBV5-1 and TRBJ1-3, is KAGVTQTPRYLIKTRGQQVTLSCSPISGHRSVSWYQQTPGQGLQFLFEYFSETQRNKGNFPGRFSGRQFSNSRSEMNVSTLELGDSALYLCASSLDITGNTIYFGEGSWLTVV.

V gene TRBV5-1 combines with J gene TRBJ2-5; 7 bases fit TRBD2. V lost 4 bases to trimming and J lost 2 bases; unmatched junction nucleotides: 5. Germline values: CDR1 SGHRS, CDR2 YFSETQ. The CDR3 spans 14 residues. The CDR3, as DNA: TGCGCCAGCAGCGATCTGGGGGGGCAAGAGACCCAGTACTTC. Translated: CASSDLGGQETQYF.

J is TRBJ1-3 and V is TRBV5-8; no clear D gene. The CDR3 is 15 amino acids. V lost 3 bases and J lost 0, with 10 bases in between. Germline CDR1 is SGHTS and CDR2 is YDEGEE. The CDR3 region has the DNA TGTGCCAGCAGCTCGGACGGACTCTCTGGAAACACCATATATTTT. Its translation is CASSSDGLSGNTIYF.

The CDR3 bases are TGCGCCAGCAGCCAAGAGACATTGAACACTGAAGCTTTCTTT. It specifies CASSQETLNTEAFF. This chain links TRBV4-1 with TRBJ1-1; the D is unclear. Germline CDR1 MGHRA, CDR2 YSYEKL. The CDR3 is made up of 14 amino acids. With 0 bases removed from V and 0 bases from J, the gap between germline ends came to 5 bases.

The chain couples TRBV4-1 to TRBJ2-3; weak D call: TRBD1 (6 bases). V lost 2 bases and J lost 5, with 11 bases in between. The CDR3 is 14 amino acids. Germline loops: CDR1 MGHRA, CDR2 YSYEKL. Here the CDR3 reads CASSQQGRGDTQYF. The CDR3 coding sequence is TGCGCCAGCAGCCAACAGGGGCGTGGAGATACGCAGTATTTT.

J is TRBJ2-3 and V is TRBV7-3; TRBD2 agrees at 8 bases. Germline loops: CDR1 SGHTA, CDR2 FQGTGA. V was pared by 4 bases and J by 4 bases, with 16 bases of the junction left unmatched. The CDR3 is 18 residues long. Here the CDR3 DNA reads TGTGCCAGCAGCTCCAATCCCCGAGGGCTAGCGGGCCCAGATACGCAGTATTTT. Residues: CASSSNPRGLAGPDTQYF.

This clone was seen more than once but under ten times. This sequence joins TRBV4-1 and TRBJ2-7, with a possible D match to TRBD2 (5 bases). The V gene lost 1 base and the J gene lost 4 bases, with 14 bases spanning the gap. The CDR3 extends over 15 amino acids. Germline V lookup: CDR1 MGHRA, CDR2 YSYEKL. DNA of the CDR3: TGCGCCAGCAGCCAAGTCTACGGGAATCTTTACGAGCAGTACTTC. Translated: CASSQVYGNLYEQYF.

For this clone: One end of the junction varies from germline; a read error may be responsible. Other nucleotide sequences in the sample specify the same CDR3. The genes are TRBV4-2 and TRBJ1-2; possible D gene TRBD1, 6 bases. Germline lookup yields CDR1 LGHNA and CDR2 YNFKEQ. The CDR3 has 13 residues. In nucleotides, the CDR3 is TGTGCCAGCAGTCAAGACAGGAACTATGGCTACACCTTC. Amino acids: CASSQDRNYGYTF.

The chain uses TRBV27 and TRBJ1-2; 11 bases match TRBD1. Trimming at V came to 5 bases and at J to 3 bases, leaving 5 bases not matched to a gene. The CDR3 is 15 residues long. In germline, CDR1 is MNHEY, CDR2 SMNVEV (reference sequence). The CDR3 coding sequence is TGTGCCAGCAGTCCTCGGACAGGGGGCTACTATGGCTACACCTTC. Its translation: CASSPRTGGYYGYTF.

In the case of this clone: Other nucleotide sequences in the sample specify the same CDR3. This chain joins TRBV28 and TRBJ1-2; a possible D gene is TRBD1 (5 bases). This CDR3 contains 15 residues. CDR1 and CDR2 (germline): MDHEN, SYDVKM. V was pared by 2 bases and J by 4 bases, with 14 bases between. CDR3 bases: TGTGCCAGCAGTTTAGGGCAGGGTGCCATCTATGGCTACACCTTC. This translates into CASSLGQGAIYGYTF.

The chain is built from TRBV10-1 and TRBJ2-1; 11 nucleotides match TRBD2. Germline-derived CDR1 and CDR2 are WNHNN and SYGVQD (reference sequence). CDR3 length equals 16 residues. The V and J ends lost 2 bases and 5 bases, in that order; junction bases with no gene match: 5. The CDR3 region is CASSEGATSGDNEQFF. The CDR3 DNA follows: TGCGCCAGCAGTGAGGGAGCGACTAGCGGGGACAATGAGCAGTTCTTC.

The V call is TRBV28, the J call TRBJ2-7, with D possibly matching TRBD2 (5 bases). The germline gives CDR1 MDHEN, CDR2 SYDVKM. V lost 6 bases and J 3 bases, leaving 15 bases between the germline ends. The CDR3 sequence is 14 residues long. The CDR3 nucleotides read TGTGCCAGCAGCCCCCAGGAGGTCTTCTACGAGCAGTACTTC. Its translation is CASSPQEVFYEQYF.

The J gene is TRBJ2-1, the V gene TRBV6-1, with a tentative D call TRBD2 (5 bases). The length of the CDR3 is 14 residues. V was trimmed by 3 bases and J by 8 bases, leaving 14 bases between them. Germline CDR1 MNHNS, CDR2 SASEGT. CDR3 coding DNA: TGTGCCAGCAGTGAGAGATCACCGGGGTATGAGCAGTTCTTC. Protein sequence: CASSERSPGYEQFF.

This clone was found once. This chain connects TRBV24-1 to TRBJ2-7; 7 bases are a match to TRBD1. This CDR3 spans 11 amino acids. Germline lookup yields CDR1 KGHDR and CDR2 SFDVKD. V was clipped by 6 bases and J by 6 bases; unmatched bases: 1. The chain's CDR3 is CATSYRGEQYF. In DNA, the CDR3 is TGTGCCACCAGTTACAGGGGCGAGCAGTACTTC.

V and J are TRBV5-4 and TRBJ2-3, with 10 bases fitting TRBD2. This CDR3 has 17 residues. Germline CDR1 and CDR2: SGHNT and YYREEE (reference sequence). The trim removed 0 bases at V and 1 base at J, leaving 5 bases unmatched. CDR3 amino acids: CASSLALAGARTDTQYF. CDR3 sequence (DNA): TGTGCCAGCAGCTTGGCTCTAGCGGGAGCTCGCACAGATACGCAGTATTTT.

This clone was detected only once. This rearrangement joins TRBV2 to TRBJ2-7; 9 positions agree with TRBD2. Germline assignment: CDR1 SNHLY and CDR2 FYNNEI. This CDR3 comprises 15 residues. The J segment lost 2 bases and the V segment lost 1 base, leaving 3 bases of the junction unmatched. The CDR3 loop is CASSEVAGATYEQYF. CDR3 coding DNA: TGTGCCAGCAGTGAAGTAGCGGGGGCAACCTACGAGCAGTACTTC. The variable domain in full, with the rest retrieved from reference TRBV2 and TRBJ2-7, is EPEVTQTPSHQVTQMGQEVILRCVPISNHLYFYWYRQILGQKVEFLVSFYNNEISEKSEIFDDQFSVERPDGSNFTLKIRSTKLEDSAMYFCASSEVAGATYEQYFGPGTRLTVT.